These T cell receptor beta chains were read from a single sample in a study of T-cell reconstitution after alpha-beta-depleted transplantation in children. TCRdb used MiXCR to reprocess the PCR reads, holding one entry per CDR3 protein. In the table there are about 540,000 distinct CDR3 sequences, around 20% of which are singletons. Here the sequenced sample was PBMCs from the stem cell graft donor, taken from the stem cell graft. The origin of the receptors is a human donor who donated a stem cell graft to a child with acute lymphoblastic leukemia. CDR3s include the opening cysteine and the closing phenylalanine or tryptophan. The order of the fields is D gene, clone size, V gene, J gene, CDR3 DNA, CDR3 protein. D genes are given only for firm matches. Size is omitted from some rows. Given values are once, few, many or a class for expanded clones.

NA	NA	TRBV4-1	TRBJ2-7	TGCGCCAGCAGCCAGCTGCAGGGCACCTACGAGCAGTACTTC	CASSQLQGTYEQYF
NA	few	TRBV25-1	TRBJ1-1	TGTGCCAGCAGTGAATATAACATGGCCGAAGCTTTCTTT	CASSEYNMAEAFF
NA	few	TRBV12-3/TRBV12-4	TRBJ2-1	TGTGCCAGCAGTTTAGGGGGAGCGGCGACCTACAATGAGCAGTTCTTC	CASSLGGAATYNEQFF
TRBD2	few	TRBV7-2	TRBJ2-7	TGTGCCAGCAGCTTAGTCGGGACTAGCGGATCGGACGAGCAGTACTTC	CASSLVGTSGSDEQYF
NA	NA	TRBV5-1	TRBJ2-7	TGCGCCAGCAGCTTGGGGCAGGATATCTACGAGCAGTACTTC	CASSLGQDIYEQYF
NA	few	TRBV6-5	TRBJ1-6	TGTGCCAGCAGTTATCGGGGCAGCCTGAATTCACCCCTCCACTTT	CASSYRGSLNSPLHF
TRBD1	few	TRBV10-1	TRBJ2-1	TGCGCCAGCAGTGAGTTGGGACAGGGTAAGGGTTTGCTCGGTGAGCAGTTCTTC	CASSELGQGKGLLGEQFF
TRBD2	NA	TRBV27	TRBJ2-7	TGTGCCAGCAGACCGGGACTAACAGCCTACGAGCAGTACTTC	CASRPGLTAYEQYF
NA	NA	TRBV12-3/TRBV12-4	TRBJ1-2	TGTGCCAGCAGTTTAGACGCCAGGGATGGCTACACCTTC	CASSLDARDGYTF
NA	NA	TRBV5-5	TRBJ2-1	TGTGCCAGCAGCTTGGGTACGGGTGGTGAGCAGTTCTTC	CASSLGTGGEQFF
TRBD2	NA	TRBV20-1	TRBJ2-3	TGCAGTGCCGCCGGGACTAGCGGAGTGACTAGCACAGATACGCAGTATTTT	CSAAGTSGVTSTDTQYF